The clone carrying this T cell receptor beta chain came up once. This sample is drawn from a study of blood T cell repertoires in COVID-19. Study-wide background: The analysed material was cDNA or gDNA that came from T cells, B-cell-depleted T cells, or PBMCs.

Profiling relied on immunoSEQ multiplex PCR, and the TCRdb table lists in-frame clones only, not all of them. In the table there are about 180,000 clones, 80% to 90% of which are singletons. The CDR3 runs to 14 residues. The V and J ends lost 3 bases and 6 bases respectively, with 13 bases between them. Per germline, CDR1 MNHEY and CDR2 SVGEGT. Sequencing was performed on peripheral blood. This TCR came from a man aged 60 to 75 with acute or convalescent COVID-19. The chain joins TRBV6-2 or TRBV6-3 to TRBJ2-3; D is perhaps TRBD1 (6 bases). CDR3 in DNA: TGTGCCAGCAGTTATGTCACAGGGCAGGATACGCAGTATTTT. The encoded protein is CASSYVTGQDTQYF.